The 28 T cell receptor beta chains below all came from one sample that was sequenced in a study of shared clonotypes between healthy human individuals. CD8 cells classed as naive were CD45RO-negative and positively selected for CCR7, excluding terminally differentiated effector memory CD45RA+ cells. Data came from immunoSEQ multiplex PCR; TCRdb stores just in-frame clones and leaves some out. The table lists about 680,000 clones, about 91% of them singletons. The sample comprised naive CD8+ T cells sorted from blood. These receptors came from a man younger than 45 in good health.

V usage is TRBV7-6 and J usage is TRBJ1-1; D remains unclear. The length of the CDR3 is 15 residues. Between the trimmed V and J ends, which lost 5 bases and 1 base, there was a span of 14 bases. The V gene's germline CDR1 is SGHVS and CDR2 FNYEAQ. The CDR3 DNA is TGTGCCAGCAGCCCGGGCTGGGGTGGGAACACTGAAGCTTTCTTT. Its translation: CASSPGWGGNTEAFF.

Only one count was recorded for this clone. This chain uses TRBV28 with TRBJ2-7; weak D call: TRBD1 (6 bases). CDR3 length: 15 amino acids. Germline CDR1 MDHEN, CDR2 SYDVKM. The germline V and J ends were trimmed by 5 bases and 1 base, with 15 bases remaining between them. The CDR3 spells CASSLTGYLSYEQYF. The CDR3 DNA follows: TGTGCCAGCAGTCTAACAGGGTATTTGTCCTACGAGCAGTACTTC.

The V gene is TRBV5-5, the J gene TRBJ1-2, with unresolved D. There are 13 residues in the CDR3. The V and J ends lost 5 bases and 5 bases respectively, with 13 bases between them. Germline assignment: CDR1 SGHKS and CDR2 YYEKEE (reference sequence). CDR3 protein: CASSPDQVYGYTF. The CDR3 bases are TGTGCCAGCAGTCCCGACCAGGTGTATGGCTACACCTTC.

The V call is TRBV10-2, the J call TRBJ2-3, with D hard to call. The V end lost 3 bases, the J end lost 0 bases, and 7 bases lay between the germline ends. Germline CDR1 reads WSHSY; CDR2 reads SAAADI. The CDR3 extends over 14 amino acids. Here the CDR3 reads CASSEFRSTDTQYF. DNA of the CDR3: TGCGCCAGCAGTGAATTTAGAAGCACAGATACGCAGTATTTT.

This chain joins TRBV7-8 and TRBJ2-4, with D possibly being TRBD2 (5 bases). V shed 2 bases and J shed 7 bases, with 9 bases lying between them. CDR1 and CDR2 from the germline V gene are SGHVS and FQNEAQ. CDR3 size: 13 residues. DNA for the CDR3: TGTGCCAGCAGCTTAACGGGGTTGAACATTCAGTACTTC. Translating it yields CASSLTGLNIQYF. Variable domain in full (rest from reference TRBV7-8 and TRBJ2-4): GAGVSQSPRYKVAKRGQDVALRCDPISGHVSLFWYQQALGQGPEFLTYFQNEAQLDKSGLPSDRFFAERPEGSVSTLKIQRTQQEDSAVYLCASSLTGLNIQYFGAGTRLSVL.

V and J are TRBV11-2 and TRBJ2-7; 8 nucleotides agree with TRBD1. Germline loops: CDR1 SGHAT, CDR2 FQNNGV. V lost 5 bases to trimming and J lost 3 bases; unmatched junction nucleotides: 3. The CDR3 runs 13 residues. The CDR3 region is CASSQGADYEQYF. The DNA of the CDR3 is TGTGCCAGCAGCCAGGGGGCTGACTACGAGCAGTACTTC.

In DNA, the CDR3 is TGTGCCAGCAGTTACGGGGGTCCAGGGGTGACCACTGAAGCTTTCTTT. Protein: CASSYGGPGVTTEAFF. The chain recombines TRBV6-6 with TRBJ1-1, with D perhaps TRBD1 (6 bases). CDR3 length equals 16 residues. The V end was cut by 2 bases, the J end by 4 bases, with 17 bases between. CDR1 MNHNY and CDR2 SVGAGI come from the germline V gene (reference sequence).

This clone was observed a single time. The sample has other DNA sequences that encode this CDR3 too. V is TRBV27 and J is TRBJ1-1; the D gene is possibly TRBD1 (5 bases). The CDR3 extends over 13 amino acids. CDR1 and CDR2 (germline): MNHEY, SMNVEV (reference sequence). V lost 1 base and J lost 5, with 8 bases in between. CDR3 bases: TGTGCCAGCAGTTTATTGGGGGGGACTGAAGCTTTCTTT. As protein: CASSLLGGTEAFF.

The chain carries TRBV4-3 and TRBJ2-1; weak D call: TRBD2 (5 bases). Germline V gene data show CDR1 as LGHNA and CDR2 as YSLEER. CDR3 length: 14 amino acids. The V gene lost 1 base and the J gene lost 3 bases, with 7 bases spanning the gap. CDR3 in DNA: TGCGCCAGCAGCCAAGGGACTCGCTACAATGAGCAGTTCTTC. Protein sequence: CASSQGTRYNEQFF.

The chain combines TRBV6-5 with TRBJ1-5; no clear D. This CDR3 comprises 15 residues. The germline V gene has CDR1 MNHEY and CDR2 SVGAGI. V dropped 0 bases and J dropped 4 bases, with 10 bases sitting between them. CDR3 DNA sequence: TGTGCCAGCAGTTACTCGATGGTACGGAATCAGCCCCAGCATTTT. This encodes CASSYSMVRNQPQHF.

V usage is TRBV27 and J usage is TRBJ2-3, with 7 bases identical to TRBD1. Trimming took 0 bases from V and 4 from J; bases not matched to a gene: 4. The CDR3 sequence is 15 residues long. From germline, CDR1 is MNHEY and CDR2 SMNVEV (reference sequence). The CDR3 loop reads CASSLSIDRADTQYF. The CDR3 bases are TGTGCCAGCAGTTTATCGATCGACAGGGCAGATACGCAGTATTTT.

This rearrangement joins TRBV6-1 to TRBJ2-7; no clear D gene. CDR3 length: 12 amino acids. From germline, CDR1 is MNHNS and CDR2 SASEGT. The ends were cut back, 4 bases at V and 3 bases at J, with 7 bases in the middle. CDR3 bases: TGTGCCAGCAGTGCTTGGGGCTACGAGCAGTACTTC. Translation gives CASSAWGYEQYF.

DNA for the CDR3: TGTGCCAGCAGCCCCCTTCTTGGCGGGAGGGGGTTGAAGCAGTTCTTC. This encodes CASSPLLGGRGLKQFF. The J gene is TRBJ2-1, the V gene TRBV7-6; TRBD2 aligns across 9 bases. This CDR3 contains 16 residues. CDR1 and CDR2 (germline): SGHVS, FNYEAQ. J gave up 11 bases and V 5 bases, and 16 bases lay outside the gene matches.

V and J are TRBV5-1 and TRBJ2-5; either TRBD1 or TRBD2 may fit D (5 bases each). The V gene's germline CDR1 is SGHRS and CDR2 YFSETQ. The CDR3 has 16 amino acids. The germline V and J ends were trimmed by 1 base and 2 bases, with 15 bases remaining between them. CDR3 loop: CASSLRRTGPQETQYF. The DNA for the CDR3 is TGCGCCAGCAGCTTGAGGCGGACGGGGCCTCAAGAGACCCAGTACTTC. The variable domain in full, completed from reference TRBV5-1 and TRBJ2-5, reads KAGVTQTPRYLIKTRGQQVTLSCSPISGHRSVSWYQQTPGQGLQFLFEYFSETQRNKGNFPGRFSGRQFSNSRSEMNVSTLELGDSALYLCASSLRRTGPQETQYFGPGTRLLVL.

The chain employs TRBV7-9 and TRBJ2-7; weak D call: TRBD2 (6 bases). The V end was cut by 2 bases, the J end by 5 bases, with 16 bases between. Germline V CDR1 and CDR2: SEHNR, FQNEAQ (reference sequence). The CDR3 has 15 residues. The CDR3 nucleotides read TGTGCCAGCAGCTTACCGATCCAGGGAGGCGACGAGCAGTACTTC. It encodes CASSLPIQGGDEQYF.

This clone was seen a single time. This chain connects TRBV5-4 to TRBJ2-3, with D maybe TRBD1 (6 bases). Germline V gives CDR1 SGHNT, CDR2 YYREEE (reference sequence). This CDR3 comprises 14 residues. Trimming shortened V by 2 bases and J by 1 base, and 8 bases separated the two germline ends. DNA of the CDR3: TGTGCCAGCAGCTTCGAGGGGGGCACAGATACGCAGTATTTT. It yields the protein CASSFEGGTDTQYF.

The rearrangement joins TRBV11-2 to TRBJ1-2; TRBD1 agrees at 10 bases. The length of the CDR3 is 15 residues. With 2 bases clipped from V and 2 bases from J, the junction kept 2 bases outside the gene matches. Germline assignment: CDR1 SGHAT and CDR2 FQNNGV. The CDR3 here is CASSLLTGGNYGYTF. The CDR3 DNA reads TGTGCCAGCAGCTTACTGACAGGGGGCAACTATGGCTACACCTTC.

The chain combines TRBV5-4 with TRBJ2-2; D might be TRBD1 (5 bases). This CDR3 contains 15 residues. CDR1 SGHNT and CDR2 YYREEE come from the germline V gene (reference sequence). V gave up 4 bases and J gave up 1 base, with 11 bases separating them. The CDR3 DNA is TGTGCCAGCAGCCCCGCGGACAAGAACACCGGGGAGCTGTTTTTT. This gives the protein CASSPADKNTGELFF.

V and J are TRBV27 and TRBJ2-1; 7 positions agree with TRBD1. Losses at the gene ends were 1 base for V and 6 bases for J; bases not matched to a gene: 12. Germline V gives CDR1 MNHEY, CDR2 SMNVEV (reference sequence). The CDR3 length is 17 residues. CDR3 in DNA: TGTGCCAGCAGTTTATGGGACAGATTCGTATCGGGCAATGAGCAGTTCTTC. Its protein product is CASSLWDRFVSGNEQFF.

This rearrangement joins TRBV30 to TRBJ2-1; 12 bases agree with TRBD2. This CDR3 has 15 amino acids. CDR1 is GTSNPN and CDR2 is SVGIG in the germline V gene (reference sequence). The J segment lost 8 bases and the V segment lost 4 bases, leaving 9 bases of the junction unmatched. The CDR3 DNA follows: TGTGCCTGGAAACAGACTAGCGGGAGATTCGATGAGCAGTTCTTC. Translation gives CAWKQTSGRFDEQFF. Combining the CDR3 with reference TRBV30 and TRBJ2-1 gives the whole variable domain SQTIHQWPATLVQPVGSPLSLECTVEGTSNPNLYWYRQAAGRGLQLLFYSVGIGQISSEVPQNLSASRPQDRQFILSSKKLLLSDSGFYLCAWKQTSGRFDEQFFGPGTRLTVL.

The gene calls are TRBV5-4 and TRBJ2-5; no definite D call. CDR3 size: 12 residues. Trimming took 3 bases from V and 5 from J, leaving 8 bases between them. Germline-derived CDR1 and CDR2 are SGHNT and YYREEE (reference sequence). The CDR3 is CASSSSQETQYF. In nucleotides, the CDR3 is TGTGCCAGCAGCTCCTCTCAGGAGACCCAGTACTTC.

This chain uses TRBV15 with TRBJ2-5; D is undetermined. Germline-derived CDR1 and CDR2 are LNHNV and YYDKDF (reference sequence). There are 15 residues in the CDR3. Trimming cost V 7 bases and J 0 bases, with 15 bases left between them. The CDR3, as DNA: TGTGCCACCAATGAAGGACCCCGGGACCAAGAGACCCAGTACTTC. Translated, it gives CATNEGPRDQETQYF.

This clone was seen only a few times. V and J are TRBV10-1 and TRBJ1-1; D ambiguous. Trimming took 4 bases from V and 7 from J, leaving 7 bases between them. The CDR3 length is 11 residues. Germline values: CDR1 WNHNN, CDR2 SYGVQD (reference sequence). CDR3 residues: CASSVGGEAFF. As DNA, the CDR3 is TGCGCCAGCAGTGTAGGTGGTGAAGCTTTCTTT.

CDR3 sequence: CASSAPTRPTPNEQFF. CDR3 bases: TGTGCCAGCAGCGCCCCGACTAGGCCCACCCCCAATGAGCAGTTCTTC. The chain has TRBV13 and TRBJ2-1, with TRBD2 as a possible D gene (6 bases). Deletions cut 5 bases from V and 6 bases from J, with 20 bases between. CDR3 length: 16 amino acids. CDR1 and CDR2 from the germline V gene are PRHDT and FYEKMQ (reference sequence).

A note on this clone: Different DNA sequences within this sample yield the same CDR3. The chain combines TRBV28 with TRBJ1-1; D is unresolved. CDR3 length equals 11 residues. The germline V gene has CDR1 MDHEN and CDR2 SYDVKM. V was shortened by 2 bases and J by 3 bases, with 1 base between the two germline ends. CDR3 nucleotide sequence: TGTGCCAGCAGTTTAGACACTGAAGCTTTCTTT. This sequence encodes CASSLDTEAFF.

The J gene is TRBJ1-5, the V gene TRBV28, with D perhaps matching TRBD1 (5 bases). In germline, CDR1 is MDHEN, CDR2 SYDVKM. CDR3 size: 14 residues. V was clipped by 1 base and J by 3 bases, with 7 bases between them. DNA for the CDR3: TGTGCCAGCAGTTTATCAGGGATCAATCAGCCCCAGCATTTT. Protein: CASSLSGINQPQHF.

This rearrangement joins TRBV4-1 to TRBJ2-1; weak D call: TRBD2 (5 bases). In germline, CDR1 is MGHRA, CDR2 YSYEKL. This CDR3 has 19 amino acids. Trimming cost V 6 bases and J 0 bases, with 24 bases left between them. CDR3 DNA: TGCGCCAGCAGGGGAAGACGGCCGGGTAGCGAGAGCTCCTACAATGAGCAGTTCTTC. It yields the protein CASRGRRPGSESSYNEQFF.

The rearrangement joins TRBV9 to TRBJ2-7; 13 bases line up with TRBD2. J lost 2 bases, V lost 3 bases, and 5 bases had no gene match. Germline V gives CDR1 SGDLS, CDR2 YYNGEE. The CDR3 runs 16 residues. The CDR3 loop reads CASSGGLAGKPYEQYF. The CDR3 region has the DNA TGTGCCAGCAGCGGGGGACTAGCGGGAAAACCCTACGAGCAGTACTTC.